The next 14 T cell receptor beta chains were all read from a single sample in a study of blood T cell repertoires in COVID-19. TCRdb's table, derived via immunoSEQ multiplex PCR, lists solely in-frame clones and lacks some. The table has approximately 100,000 clones, roughly 92% seen once. The sample consisted of peripheral blood. The source is a man between 65 and 79 years old with acute or convalescent COVID-19.

This clone was picked up one time. V gene TRBV18 combines with J gene TRBJ2-7; a weak D match, TRBD2 (7 bases). The V end was cut by 0 bases, the J end by 5 bases, with 14 bases between. CDR1 is KGHSH, CDR2 LQKENI, per germline. The length of the CDR3 is 15 residues. DNA for the CDR3: TGTGCCAGCTCACCACCGTTAGGGGGGGGCCACGAGCAGTACTTC. It codes for CASSPPLGGGHEQYF.

The chain uses TRBV19 and TRBJ1-5, with D maybe TRBD1 (5 bases). Trimming cost V 6 bases and J 0 bases, with 12 bases left between them. CDR1 LNHDA and CDR2 SQIVND come from the germline V gene (reference sequence). The CDR3 sequence is 15 residues long. DNA for the CDR3: TGTGCCAGTAGCGGAACAGGTGGTAGCAATCAGCCCCAGCATTTT. Its translation: CASSGTGGSNQPQHF. Variable domain in full (rest from reference TRBV19 and TRBJ1-5): DGGITQSPKYLFRKEGQNVTLSCEQNLNHDAMYWYRQDPGQGLRLIYYSQIVNDFQKGDIAEGYSVSREKKESFPLTVTSAQKNPTAFYLCASSGTGGSNQPQHFGDGTRLSIL.

The genes are TRBV19 and TRBJ2-1; tentatively, D is TRBD1 (6 bases). CDR1 and CDR2 (germline): LNHDA, SQIVND (reference sequence). This CDR3 region has 14 residues. Trimming took off 7 bases at V and 6 bases at J, with 16 bases between the two ends. CDR3 sequence (DNA): TGTGCCAGTACCATATGGGGGCGGTCCAATGAGCAGTTCTTC. Translated: CASTIWGRSNEQFF. Combining the CDR3 with reference TRBV19 and TRBJ2-1 gives the whole variable domain DGGITQSPKYLFRKEGQNVTLSCEQNLNHDAMYWYRQDPGQGLRLIYYSQIVNDFQKGDIAEGYSVSREKKESFPLTVTSAQKNPTAFYLCASTIWGRSNEQFFGPGTRLTVL.

V gene TRBV19 combines with J gene TRBJ2-7, with 7 bases aligning to TRBD2. V was pared by 3 bases and J by 2 bases, with 10 bases of the junction left unmatched. From germline, CDR1 is LNHDA and CDR2 SQIVND (reference sequence). This CDR3 is 16 amino acids long. The CDR3 DNA reads as TGTGCCAGTAGTATTCAGGTGGGAGGGACGACCTACGAGCAGTACTTC. Translation gives CASSIQVGGTTYEQYF.

This rearrangement joins TRBV5-4 to TRBJ1-4; D is unresolved. The V and J ends lost 0 bases and 4 bases respectively, with 7 bases between them. Germline V gene data show CDR1 as SGHNT and CDR2 as YYREEE (reference sequence). The CDR3 contains 14 residues. The CDR3 bases are TGTGCCAGCAGCTTGGGATTAGTTAATGAAAAACTGTTTTTT. As protein: CASSLGLVNEKLFF. Together with reference TRBV5-4 and TRBJ1-4, the CDR3 gives the full variable domain: ETGVTQSPTHLIKTRGQQVTLRCSSQSGHNTVSWYQQALGQGPQFIFQYYREEENGRGNFPPRFSGLQFPNYSSELNVNALELDDSALYLCASSLGLVNEKLFFGSGTQLSVL.

The rearrangement uses TRBV5-6 and TRBJ1-5; 7 bases align to TRBD1. CDR1 is SGHDT, CDR2 YYEEEE, per germline. CDR3 length equals 14 residues. V lost 4 bases to trimming and J lost 5 bases; unmatched junction nucleotides: 6. The chain's CDR3 is CASSQKTGDQPQHF. CDR3 nucleotide sequence: TGTGCCAGCAGCCAAAAAACAGGGGATCAGCCCCAGCATTTT.

V usage is TRBV4-2 and J usage is TRBJ1-6; 7 bases agree with TRBD1. Germline V lookup: CDR1 LGHNA, CDR2 YNFKEQ. J was trimmed by 8 bases and V by 0 bases; bases with no gene match: 4. The CDR3 extends over 15 amino acids. CDR3 sequence (DNA): TGTGCCAGCAGCCAAGAGGTTCAGGGGGATTCACCCCTCCACTTT. As protein: CASSQEVQGDSPLHF.

The rearrangement links TRBV5-1 to TRBJ2-5; 9 nucleotides line up with TRBD2. The CDR3 sequence is 14 residues long. Germline trimming cut 2 bases from V and 7 bases from J; bases unmatched to any gene: 6. Germline CDR1 and CDR2: SGHRS and YFSETQ. DNA for the CDR3: TGCGCCAGCAGCTTCGCGGGGGGGCAGGGGACCCAGTACTTC. As protein: CASSFAGGQGTQYF.

The chain recombines TRBV12-5 with TRBJ2-2, with D unresolved. V lost 0 bases and J 2 bases, leaving 16 bases between the germline ends. This CDR3 is built from 18 residues. Germline V CDR1 and CDR2: LGHNT, FRNRAP. The CDR3 sequence: CASGLVLLIEFNTGELFF. The DNA for the CDR3 is TGTGCTAGTGGTTTGGTATTGTTAATTGAGTTTAACACCGGGGAGCTGTTTTTT.

The rearrangement joins TRBV11-3 to TRBJ1-4; TRBD1 might be the D (5 bases). CDR3 length: 14 amino acids. V gave up 2 bases and J gave up 4 bases, with 8 bases separating them. The germline CDR1 and CDR2 sequences are SGHNT and YENEEA. The CDR3 DNA reads TGTGCCAGCAGCTTACAGGGATTTAATGAAAAACTGTTTTTT. Translating gives CASSLQGFNEKLFF.

V is TRBV27 and J is TRBJ1-6; D unresolved. CDR1 is MNHEY and CDR2 is SMNVEV in the germline V gene (reference sequence). The CDR3 covers 14 residues. V lost 6 bases and J lost 3, with 9 bases in between. The DNA for the CDR3 is TGTGCCAGCAGCGAGGGCTACTATAATTCACCCCTCCACTTT. This codes for CASSEGYYNSPLHF.

This clone appeared a single time. CDR3 coding DNA: TGTGCCAGCAGCTCTGAGGACAGGGCCAATGAGCAGTTCTTC. Residues: CASSSEDRANEQFF. The rearrangement uses TRBV7-3 and TRBJ2-1, with 8 positions matching TRBD1. J was trimmed by 6 bases and V by 4 bases; bases with no gene match: 5. Germline-derived CDR1 and CDR2 are SGHTA and FQGTGA. This CDR3 is built from 14 residues.

This clone was seen a single time. The rearrangement uses TRBV4-3 and TRBJ2-7; tentative D call: TRBD1 (6 bases). The CDR3 loop spans 15 amino acids. Germline loops: CDR1 LGHNA, CDR2 YSLEER. V lost 0 bases and J lost 7, with 16 bases in between. DNA for the CDR3: TGCGCCAGCAGCCAAGACGACAGGCCTGAGGGGGAGCAGTACTTC. Translation: CASSQDDRPEGEQYF.

This clone was picked up one time. This rearrangement joins TRBV19 to TRBJ2-3, with D perhaps TRBD2 (6 bases). Trimming took 2 bases from V and 6 from J, leaving 15 bases between them. The length of the CDR3 is 15 residues. CDR1 is LNHDA and CDR2 is SQIVND in the germline V gene (reference sequence). The CDR3 sequence: CASSIYGRTGDTQYF. The CDR3 coding sequence is TGTGCCAGTAGTATATACGGGAGAACGGGGGATACGCAGTATTTT. The full variable domain, its missing parts supplied by reference TRBV19 and TRBJ2-3, is DGGITQSPKYLFRKEGQNVTLSCEQNLNHDAMYWYRQDPGQGLRLIYYSQIVNDFQKGDIAEGYSVSREKKESFPLTVTSAQKNPTAFYLCASSIYGRTGDTQYFGPGTRLTVL.